This T cell receptor beta chain was retrieved from a study of blood T cell repertoires in COVID-19. About the research overall: Researchers got acute and convalescent COVID-19 samples from the United States, Italy and Spain. Sources were T cells, B-cell-depleted T cells, or PBMCs; the material itself was cDNA or gDNA.

TCRdb keeps only in-frame clones here, not all; method: immunoSEQ multiplex PCR. The sample shows around 430,000 clones, 70% to 90% of them seen only once. This clone was observed a single time. CDR1 SGHNT and CDR2 YYREEE come from the germline V gene (reference sequence). Trimming took off 0 bases at V and 0 bases at J, with 13 bases between the two ends. The CDR3 contains 16 residues. Seattle patients were enrolled while actively infected and followed longitudinally. The chain couples TRBV5-4 to TRBJ2-7; TRBD1 might be the D (6 bases). The sequence came from a woman aged 45-60 years with COVID-19, enrolled during active disease. Sequences were obtained from peripheral blood. The CDR3 DNA sequence: TGTGCCAGCAGCTTGGAGTCGGGCAGGGGCTCCTACGAGCAGTACTTC. Protein product: CASSLESGRGSYEQYF.